This TCR beta chain came from a study of blood T cell repertoires in COVID-19. On the study more broadly: Nucleic acid was either cDNA or gDNA, and it came from T cells, B-cell-depleted T cells, or PBMCs.

This CDR3 is built from 15 residues. Germline V CDR1 and CDR2: SGDLS, YYNGEE. Trimming removed 0 bases from V and 8 bases from J; junction bases left unmatched: 4. Enrollment of patients from Seattle took place during active infection, with longitudinal follow-up. Original processing methods: Amplification from reference gene primers served as the basis for estimated nucleated cell counts. The assay was immunoSEQ multiplex PCR, and TCRdb's table has in-frame clones only and misses some. Clone size and V and J calls were adopted from that table, with D and trimming inferred from the DNA. The sample lists about 370,000 clones; 80% to 90% were seen once.

The origin of this receptor is a woman aged 30 to 39 with COVID-19, enrolled during active disease. Material for sequencing was peripheral blood. The chain uses TRBV9 and TRBJ2-1; 11 bases align to TRBD2. The CDR3 loop reads CASSVVTSGDDEQFF. In nucleotides, the CDR3 is TGTGCCAGCAGCGTAGTGACTAGCGGGGATGATGAGCAGTTCTTC.